This T cell receptor (beta chain) appears in the sequencing data of a study of shared clonotypes between healthy human individuals. Concerning this clone itself: The antigen is undetermined.

Trimming removed 0 bases at V and 4 bases at J, with 11 bases between. CDR3 length: 14 amino acids. Germline assignment: CDR1 SGHRS and CDR2 YFSETQ. Some clones are missing from TCRdb's copy, which holds only in-frame ones; the method was immunoSEQ multiplex PCR. The sample shows hundreds of thousands of clones, around two thirds of them seen only once. Study donors comprised healthy, HIV-negative adults devoid of recent acute infection or vaccination. Findings and caveats of the study: The study found roughly 5% of naive CD4 clonotypes shared across four donors.

J is TRBJ2-7 and V is TRBV5-1; TRBD2 is a possible D gene (7 bases). The TCR was taken from a woman in her 30s in good health. Sequenced: memory CD4+ T cells sorted from blood. The subset is: CD45RA-negative fraction. CDR3 protein: CASSLAGGLYEQYF. The CDR3 coding sequence is TGCGCCAGCAGCTTGGCCGGGGGGCTGTACGAGCAGTACTTC.